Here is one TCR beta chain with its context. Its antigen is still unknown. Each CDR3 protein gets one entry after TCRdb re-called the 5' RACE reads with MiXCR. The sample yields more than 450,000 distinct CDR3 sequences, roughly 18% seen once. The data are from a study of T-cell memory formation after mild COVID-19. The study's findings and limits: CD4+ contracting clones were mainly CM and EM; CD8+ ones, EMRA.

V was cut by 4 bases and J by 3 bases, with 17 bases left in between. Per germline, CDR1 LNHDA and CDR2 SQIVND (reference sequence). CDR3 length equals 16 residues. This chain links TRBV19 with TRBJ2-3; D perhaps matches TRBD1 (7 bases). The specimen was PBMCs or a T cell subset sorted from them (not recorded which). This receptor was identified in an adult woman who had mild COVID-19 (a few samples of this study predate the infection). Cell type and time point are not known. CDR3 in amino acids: CASSTHWTGLTDTQYF. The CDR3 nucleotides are TGTGCCAGTAGTACCCACTGGACAGGACTAACAGATACGCAGTATTTT.